The 14 T cell receptor beta chains listed next were all sequenced from one sample in a study of OX40 agonist ivuxolimab in advanced cancers. TCRdb keeps only in-frame clones here, not all; method: immunoSEQ multiplex PCR. The sample holds 65,000 to 85,000 clones, about 91% seen once. The material was CD4+ or CD8+ T cells sorted from blood, obtained in a trial of the OX40 agonist ivuxolimab. These receptors were collected from an adult with an advanced solid tumor such as melanoma, head and neck, liver or kidney cancer.

This clone appeared a few times. The rearrangement links TRBV2 to TRBJ2-7; D uncertain. Trimming stripped 5 bases from V and 3 bases from J, with 14 bases between. The germline V gene has CDR1 SNHLY and CDR2 FYNNEI. The CDR3 is 14 amino acids. The CDR3 loop is CASSLSGLYYEQYF. The CDR3 nucleotides are TGTGCCAGCAGTCTTTCAGGCCTCTACTACGAGCAGTACTTC.

The V and J genes are TRBV19 and TRBJ1-2, with D unresolved. In germline, CDR1 is LNHDA, CDR2 SQIVND (reference sequence). The CDR3 extends over 12 amino acids. V was shortened by 5 bases and J by 3 bases, with 7 bases between the two germline ends. The CDR3 DNA is TGTGCCAGTAGTCCGCGGGACTATGGCTACACCTTC. Translated, it gives CASSPRDYGYTF.

The gene calls are TRBV19 and TRBJ1-6; tentatively, D is TRBD1 (5 bases). The CDR3 length is 15 residues. Per the germline V gene, CDR1 is LNHDA and CDR2 is SQIVND (reference sequence). V was pared by 6 bases and J by 1 base, with 10 bases between. In nucleotides, the CDR3 is TGTGCCAGTAGCGACAGTAGTTCCTATAATTCACCCCTCCACTTT. Protein sequence: CASSDSSSYNSPLHF.

The chain links TRBV30 to TRBJ1-1; D is perhaps TRBD1 (5 bases). There are 12 residues in the CDR3. Germline CDR1 and CDR2: GTSNPN and SVGIG (reference sequence). V was trimmed by 5 bases and J by 6 bases, leaving 13 bases between them. CDR3 region: CAWAGAVSEAFF. CDR3 nucleotides: TGTGCCTGGGCCGGGGCAGTTTCTGAAGCTTTCTTT.

This clone was found a few times. The chain is built from TRBV6-6 and TRBJ1-1; the D is unclear. V gave up 0 bases and J gave up 2 bases, with 4 bases separating them. CDR1 and CDR2 from the germline V gene are MNHNY and SVGAGI (reference sequence). The CDR3 runs to 13 residues. Here the CDR3 reads CASSYSTNTEAFF. CDR3 DNA: TGTGCCAGCAGTTACTCGACCAACACTGAAGCTTTCTTT.

This sequence joins TRBV10-1 and TRBJ2-7; 8 positions match TRBD1. The V gene's germline CDR1 is WNHNN and CDR2 SYGVQD (reference sequence). This CDR3 comprises 15 residues. V lost 1 base to trimming and J lost 5 bases; unmatched junction nucleotides: 7. The DNA for the CDR3 is TGCGCCAGCAGTGAGTGGACAGGGACTCCAGACGAGCAGTACTTC. Amino acids: CASSEWTGTPDEQYF.

This chain connects TRBV5-1 to TRBJ2-1; D is possibly TRBD1 (6 bases). The CDR3 consists of 14 residues. Germline-derived CDR1 and CDR2 are SGHRS and YFSETQ. Trimming took 0 bases from V and 6 from J, leaving 10 bases between them. The CDR3 coding sequence is TGCGCCAGCAGCTTGGCAGGGGCGACCAATGAGCAGTTCTTC. Protein: CASSLAGATNEQFF. Supplemented by reference TRBV5-1 and TRBJ2-1, the full variable domain reads KAGVTQTPRYLIKTRGQQVTLSCSPISGHRSVSWYQQTPGQGLQFLFEYFSETQRNKGNFPGRFSGRQFSNSRSEMNVSTLELGDSALYLCASSLAGATNEQFFGPGTRLTVL.

The chain uses TRBV6-1 and TRBJ2-5, with TRBD2 as a possible D gene (5 bases). V dropped 4 bases and J dropped 2 bases, with 8 bases sitting between them. From germline, CDR1 is MNHNS and CDR2 SASEGT. This CDR3 is built from 13 residues. In DNA, the CDR3 is TGTGCCAGCAGTGTAAGCGGTCAAGAGACCCAGTACTTC. Protein: CASSVSGQETQYF.

The V gene is TRBV28, the J gene TRBJ1-6, with 10 bases fitting TRBD1. The CDR3 covers 18 residues. Germline V gene data show CDR1 as MDHEN and CDR2 as SYDVKM. Losses at the gene ends were 5 bases for V and 10 bases for J; bases not matched to a gene: 17. In nucleotides, the CDR3 is TGTGCCAGCAGTCAAGGAGGGCTCCGGGACAGGGGTTTCTCACCCCTCCACTTT. This gives the protein CASSQGGLRDRGFSPLHF.

The genes are TRBV10-3 and TRBJ1-4, with 10 bases lining up with TRBD1. J was trimmed by 7 bases and V by 4 bases; bases with no gene match: 0. The CDR3 is 13 amino acids. The V gene's germline CDR1 is ENHRY and CDR2 SYGVKD. The CDR3 DNA follows: TGTGCCATCAGTGGGACAGGGGGTGAAAAACTGTTTTTT. Residues: CAISGTGGEKLFF.

This clone showed up just once. The DNA of the CDR3 is TGCGCCAGCAGAGTGGGGGACACATACCAAGAGACCCAGTACTTC. Residues: CASRVGDTYQETQYF. The chain joins TRBV4-1 to TRBJ2-5; tentatively, D is TRBD1 (6 bases). CDR1 is MGHRA and CDR2 is YSYEKL in the germline V gene. V was pared by 6 bases and J by 0 bases, with 14 bases between. The CDR3 consists of 15 residues.

J is TRBJ1-4 and V is TRBV7-9; TRBD1 matches at 9 bases. Per the germline V gene, CDR1 is SEHNR and CDR2 is FQNEAQ (reference sequence). V lost 4 bases to trimming and J lost 1 base; unmatched junction nucleotides: 4. There are 16 residues in the CDR3. The CDR3 loop is CASSWGQGETNEKLFF. In DNA, the CDR3 is TGTGCCAGCAGCTGGGGACAGGGTGAAACTAATGAAAAACTGTTTTTT.

The V and J genes are TRBV18 and TRBJ1-1; D is undetermined. The germline CDR1 and CDR2 sequences are KGHSH and LQKENI. The CDR3 length is 13 residues. Trimming removed 4 bases from V and 0 bases from J, with 6 bases in between. The DNA for the CDR3 is TGTGCCAGCTCACAGGGCATGAACACTGAAGCTTTCTTT. Translated, it gives CASSQGMNTEAFF.

The chain has TRBV6-1 and TRBJ1-2; the D is unclear. The germline V gene encodes CDR1 MNHNS and CDR2 SASEGT. Deletions cut 3 bases from V and 8 bases from J, with 16 bases between. The CDR3 totals 14 residues. This chain's CDR3 is CASSDPSGVRGYTF. CDR3 nucleotides: TGTGCCAGCAGTGACCCGTCTGGGGTTAGAGGCTACACCTTC.